The 10 T cell receptor beta chains in this list originate from one sample, sequenced in a study of blood T cells in healthy people across ages. Using a J-beta primer mix together with a sample-barcoded 5' primer, a second PCR was run for roughly 7 to 11 cycles. TCRdb fed the 5' RACE reads into MiXCR, producing one record per CDR3 protein. Here the sample spans about 670,000 distinct CDR3 sequences, about 51% being singletons. Sample: blood. The origin of the receptors is an elderly woman in good health.

This clonotype was seen once. At one end the junction does not follow the germline gene, possibly because of a read error. This chain links TRBV5-1 with TRBJ2-2; a possible D gene is TRBD2 (6 bases). CDR1 and CDR2 (germline): SGHRS, YFSETQ. The CDR3 is made up of 16 amino acids. DNA for the CDR3: TGCGGCAGCAGCTTGCCGTCTAGCGCAAACACCGGGGAGCTGTTTTTT. Its translation: CGSSLPSSANTGELFF.

This rearrangement joins TRBV4-3 to TRBJ2-1, with D uncertain. CDR3 length: 11 residues. Per germline, CDR1 LGHNA and CDR2 YSLEER. Trimming took 0 bases from V and 14 from J, leaving 8 bases between them. The CDR3 bases are TGCGCCAGCAGCCAAGATCACGAGAAGTTCTTC. Amino acids: CASSQDHEKFF.

As for this clonotype: A read error may be the cause here, since a much bigger clone is one base away. The chain is built from TRBV25-1 and TRBJ2-1; tentatively, D is TRBD2 (5 bases). CDR1 is MGHDK, CDR2 SYGVNS, per germline. This CDR3 has 14 residues. CDR3 nucleotide sequence: TGTGCCAGCGGTGAAGTACTAGAATACAATGAGCAGTTCTTC. Its translation: CASGEVLEYNEQFF.

With regard to this clonotype: A much larger clone differs from this one at a single base, so this may be a read error. The chain recombines TRBV12-3 or TRBV12-4 with TRBJ2-3, with D unresolved. The CDR3 spans 12 residues. V lost 7 bases and J lost 7, with 12 bases in between. Written as DNA, the CDR3 is TGTGCCAGCATTCGCGACTCGAATACGCAGTATTTT. Its translation is CASIRDSNTQYF.

The gene calls are TRBV29-1 and TRBJ2-5; D is perhaps TRBD1 (6 bases). CDR3 length equals 15 residues. Germline CDR1 is SQVTM and CDR2 is ANQGSEA. V dropped 2 bases and J dropped 0 bases, with 13 bases sitting between them. The CDR3 nucleotides read TGCAGCGTTGAACAGACAGGCCAGTACCAAGAGACCCAGTACTTC. Translating gives CSVEQTGQYQETQYF.

The CDR3 bases are TGTGCCAGCAGCCGGGACAGAACTCGGAGGAATCAGCCCCAGCATTTT. Its translation: CASSRDRTRRNQPQHF. V is TRBV7-2 and J is TRBJ1-5; 7 bases match TRBD1. The CDR3 length is 16 residues. CDR1 is SGHTA, CDR2 FQGNSA, per germline. The trim removed 5 bases at V and 4 bases at J, leaving 11 bases unmatched.

The table lists this clonotype with a count of one. The J gene is TRBJ1-1, the V gene TRBV13; 10 nucleotides agree with TRBD1. V lost 5 bases to trimming and J lost 5 bases; unmatched junction nucleotides: 8. The CDR3 is made up of 15 amino acids. CDR1 is PRHDT, CDR2 FYEKMQ, per germline (reference sequence). The CDR3 region has the DNA TGTGCCAGCAGCCCTCGGGACAGGGGAGGGACTGAAGCTTTCTTT. It codes for CASSPRDRGGTEAFF.

On this clonotype itself: It may be a read error: a sequence one base away is much more abundant. The chain joins TRBV20-1 to TRBJ2-1; TRBD2 agrees at 10 bases. CDR1 and CDR2 (germline): DFQATT, SNEGSKA (reference sequence). The CDR3 has 15 amino acids. CDR3 loop: CGASASGSLYNEQFF. The CDR3 region has the DNA TGCGGTGCTAGCGCTAGCGGGAGCCTTTACAATGAGCAGTTCTTC.

This clonotype was detected many times. The CDR3 DNA reads as TGTGCCAGCAGCCCGGGACTAGCGGGGCCAGAGACCCAGTACTTC. Amino acids: CASSPGLAGPETQYF. The chain uses TRBV3-1 and TRBJ2-5; TRBD2 matches at 13 bases. The trim removed 4 bases at V and 4 bases at J, leaving 3 bases unmatched. CDR1 and CDR2 (germline): LGHDT, YNNKEL (reference sequence). This CDR3 contains 15 residues.

On this clonotype: This may be a read error, as it is one base from a much larger clone. The V call is TRBV27, the J call TRBJ2-1, with D possibly TRBD2 on 7 matching bases. TRBJ2-7 matches the DNA end more closely, so the J call is doubtful. CDR1 is MNHEY, CDR2 SMNVEV, per germline (reference sequence). The CDR3 is made up of 13 amino acids. The CDR3 nucleotides read TGTGCCAGCATCGGGGGGCGAAACAATGAGCAGTACTTC. Its protein product is CASIGGRNNEQYF.